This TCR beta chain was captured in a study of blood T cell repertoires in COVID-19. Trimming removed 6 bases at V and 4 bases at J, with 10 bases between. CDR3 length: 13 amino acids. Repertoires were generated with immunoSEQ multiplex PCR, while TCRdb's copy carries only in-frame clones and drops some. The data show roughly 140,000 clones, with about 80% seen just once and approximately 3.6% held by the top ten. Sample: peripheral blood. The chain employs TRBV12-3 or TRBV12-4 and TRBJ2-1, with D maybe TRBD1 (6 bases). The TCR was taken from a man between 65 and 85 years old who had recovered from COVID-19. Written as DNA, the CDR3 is TGTGCCAGCAGCCGAGACAGGTACAATGAGCAGTTCTTC. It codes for CASSRDRYNEQFF.